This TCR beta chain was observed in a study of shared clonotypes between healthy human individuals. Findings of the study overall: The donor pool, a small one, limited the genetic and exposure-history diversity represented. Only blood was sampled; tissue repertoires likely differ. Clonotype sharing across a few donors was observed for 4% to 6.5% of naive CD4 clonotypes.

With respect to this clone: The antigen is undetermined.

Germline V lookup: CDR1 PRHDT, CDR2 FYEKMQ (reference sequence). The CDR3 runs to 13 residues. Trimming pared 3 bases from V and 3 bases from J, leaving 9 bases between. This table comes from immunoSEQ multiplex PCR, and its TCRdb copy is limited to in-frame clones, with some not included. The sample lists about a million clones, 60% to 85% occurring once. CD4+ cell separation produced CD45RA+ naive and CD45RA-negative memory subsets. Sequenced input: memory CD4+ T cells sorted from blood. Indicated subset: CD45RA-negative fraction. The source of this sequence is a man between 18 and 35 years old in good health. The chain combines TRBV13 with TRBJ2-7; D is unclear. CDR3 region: CASSLEGIYEQYF. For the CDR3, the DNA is TGTGCCAGCAGCTTGGAAGGGATCTACGAGCAGTACTTC.